This is a list of T cell receptor beta chains from one sample in a study of T cells in Graves' hyperthyroidism and ophthalmopathy. TCRdb re-analysed the multiplex PCR reads in MiXCR, keeping a single row per CDR3 protein. The sample contains hundreds of thousands of distinct CDR3 sequences, roughly 37% of which appear only once. The specimen sequenced was blood. These receptors were obtained from a man aged 18 to 30 with Graves' hyperthyroidism. Each CDR3 is given with its conserved first and last residue. D genes are given only for firm matches. The listing skips clone size in some rows; elsewhere it reads once, few, many or a size class.

J: TRBJ2-2; D: TRBD2; V: TRBV9; size: -; DNA: TGTGCCAGCAGCGGGAAACTAGCGGGAAGAGGGGAGCTGTTTTTT; CDR3: CASSGKLAGRGELFF
J: TRBJ2-2; D: -; V: TRBV6-5; size: many; DNA: TGTGCCAGCAGCTACTCTAGCACCGGGGAGCTGTTTTTT; CDR3: CASSYSSTGELFF
J: TRBJ2-7; D: -; V: TRBV29-1; size: -; DNA: TGCAGCGTTGTGACCCCCGGGTACGAGCAGTACTTC; CDR3: CSVVTPGYEQYF
J: TRBJ2-7; D: -; V: TRBV2; size: -; DNA: TGTGCCAGCAGTTTAGGGGGGCCTTCTCTCGAGCAGTACTTC; CDR3: CASSLGGPSLEQYF
J: TRBJ1-5; D: -; V: TRBV7-2; size: -; DNA: TGTGCCAGCAGCTTCCCACAGAGGGGGAAAGAGACCCAGCATTTT; CDR3: CASSFPQRGKETQHF
J: TRBJ2-5; D: -; V: TRBV29-1; size: many; DNA: TGCAGCGTTGGTGGTGGGAGAAAAGAGACCCAGTACTTC; CDR3: CSVGGGRKETQYF
J: TRBJ1-5; D: -; V: TRBV10-3; size: -; DNA: TGTGCCATCAGTGACCAGCAAGAGACCCAGCATTTT; CDR3: CAISDQQETQHF
J: TRBJ1-2; D: -; V: TRBV6-5; size: -; DNA: TGTGCCAGCAGCCCTTCCGGGGTCCATGGCTACACCTTC; CDR3: CASSPSGVHGYTF
J: TRBJ2-7; D: -; V: TRBV19; size: many; DNA: TGTGCCAGTAGTCCCAGGAATTCCTACGAGCAGTACTTC; CDR3: CASSPRNSYEQYF
J: TRBJ2-2; D: -; V: TRBV9; size: -; DNA: TGTGCCAGCAGCGCTACAGGGTTAATCTACGGGGAGCTGTTTTTT; CDR3: CASSATGLIYGELFF
J: TRBJ1-1; D: TRBD1; V: TRBV4-1; size: -; DNA: TGCGCCAGCAGCCAAGAGACAGGGCTGGATAACACTGAAGCTTTCTTT; CDR3: CASSQETGLDNTEAFF
J: TRBJ2-5; D: TRBD1; V: TRBV7-9; size: -; DNA: TGTGCCAGCAGCCAAGGACAGGGGGCGCGAGATGAGACCCAGTACTTC; CDR3: CASSQGQGARDETQYF
J: TRBJ1-5; D: -; V: TRBV28; size: -; DNA: TGTGCCAGCAGGACTCCAGGCTTATATAGCAATCAGCCCCAGCATTTT; CDR3: CASRTPGLYSNQPQHF
J: TRBJ1-1; D: -; V: TRBV29-1; size: -; DNA: TGCAGCGTTCGGGAGGGTGAAGCTTTCTTT; CDR3: CSVREGEAFF
J: TRBJ1-1; D: -; V: TRBV6-5; size: few; DNA: TGTGCCAGCAGTCCCTCTACATTGAACACTGAAGCTTTCTTT; CDR3: CASSPSTLNTEAFF
J: TRBJ1-1; D: -; V: TRBV2; size: many; DNA: TGTGCCAGCAGTGAACTCATCCCTTTCTTT; CDR3: CASSELIPFF
J: TRBJ2-7; D: TRBD2; V: TRBV11-3; size: -; DNA: TGTGCCAGCAGCTTATCCCTCGACGGGACTAGCGGGGACGAGCAGTACTTC; CDR3: CASSLSLDGTSGDEQYF
J: TRBJ1-4; D: -; V: TRBV2; size: -; DNA: TGTGCCAGCGGCATTGGGACACCTACAACTAATGAAAAACTGTTTTTT; CDR3: CASGIGTPTTNEKLFF
J: TRBJ1-1; D: -; V: TRBV2; size: many; DNA: TGTGCCAGCAGTGCACCGGGACAGAACACTGAAGCTTTCTTT; CDR3: CASSAPGQNTEAFF
J: TRBJ1-2; D: TRBD1; V: TRBV29-1; size: once; DNA: TGCAGCGTTGGGGAGGGACAGGGCCCGAACGGCTACACCTTC; CDR3: CSVGEGQGPNGYTF
J: TRBJ1-3; D: -; V: TRBV12-3/TRBV12-4; size: few; DNA: TGTGCCAGCAGTTTAGGACAGGTGGGGAACACCATATATTTT; CDR3: CASSLGQVGNTIYF
J: TRBJ1-5; D: -; V: TRBV2; size: once; DNA: TGTGCCAGCAGTGATTGGACGGATAGCAATCAGCCCCAGCATTTT; CDR3: CASSDWTDSNQPQHF
J: TRBJ1-2; D: TRBD1; V: TRBV11-2; size: few; DNA: TGTGCCAGCAGCTTAAGTGGGACAGAAGTCTATGGCTACACCTTC; CDR3: CASSLSGTEVYGYTF
J: TRBJ2-6; D: -; V: TRBV20-1; size: many; DNA: TGCAGTGCTGCCAGAGTTTCTGGGGCCAACGTCCTGACTTTC; CDR3: CSAARVSGANVLTF
J: TRBJ1-1; D: -; V: TRBV2; size: -; DNA: TGTGCCAGCAGTGAACGCGGGCGGGAAGACACTGAAGCTTTCTTT; CDR3: CASSERGREDTEAFF
J: TRBJ1-4; D: -; V: TRBV25-1; size: few; DNA: TGTGCCAGCAGCATCAGGCCGACTAATGAAAAACTGTTTTTT; CDR3: CASSIRPTNEKLFF
J: TRBJ2-7; D: TRBD1; V: TRBV4-1; size: -; DNA: TGCGCCAGCAGTCAGACAGGGGGCGACGAGCAGTACTTC; CDR3: CASSQTGGDEQYF
J: TRBJ1-1; D: TRBD1; V: TRBV2; size: many; DNA: TGTGCCAGCAGTGAGGGGACAGGGGGTTTGATGGCTTTCTTT; CDR3: CASSEGTGGLMAFF
J: TRBJ1-5; D: TRBD1; V: TRBV2; size: -; DNA: TGTGCCAGCAGTGAAATACAGGGGGTTAGCAATCAGCCCCAGCATTTT; CDR3: CASSEIQGVSNQPQHF
J: TRBJ2-3; D: TRBD1; V: TRBV29-1; size: -; DNA: TGCAGCGTGGAGACAGGGTGGTCAACAGATACGCAGTATTTT; CDR3: CSVETGWSTDTQYF
J: TRBJ2-5; D: -; V: TRBV29-1; size: -; DNA: TGCAGCGTTGGGGGGACAATAACAGATACGCAGTACTTC; CDR3: CSVGGTITDTQYF
J: TRBJ2-7; D: TRBD2; V: TRBV7-3; size: few; DNA: TGTGCCAGCAGCTTTGGGGGGGACGGGGACGAGCAGTACTTC; CDR3: CASSFGGDGDEQYF
J: TRBJ1-5; D: TRBD1; V: TRBV10-3; size: -; DNA: TGTGCCACCAGACCAGGACAGGGAGGCAATCAGCCCCAGCATTTT; CDR3: CATRPGQGGNQPQHF
J: TRBJ2-7; D: -; V: TRBV5-1; size: few; DNA: TGCGCCAGCAGCTTGGGCGCCAGGGACGAGCAGTACTTC; CDR3: CASSLGARDEQYF
J: TRBJ2-7; D: TRBD2; V: TRBV29-1; size: many; DNA: TGCAGCGTTGAATCTAGCGGGGAGTACGAGCAGTACTTC; CDR3: CSVESSGEYEQYF
J: TRBJ1-1; D: TRBD1; V: TRBV19; size: few; DNA: TGTGCCAGTAGTATTGGACAGGATATTGAAGCTTTCTTT; CDR3: CASSIGQDIEAFF
J: TRBJ1-5; D: -; V: TRBV7-2; size: -; DNA: TGTGCCAGCAGCTTAAGTCCGTTCCAGCCCCAGCATTTT; CDR3: CASSLSPFQPQHF
J: TRBJ1-6; D: -; V: TRBV6-5; size: -; DNA: TGTGCCAGCAGTTACTCGCCCCCGGGCCGTAATTCACCCCTCCACTTT; CDR3: CASSYSPPGRNSPLHF
J: TRBJ2-5; D: -; V: TRBV7-7; size: many; DNA: TGTGCTAGCAGCCCCCTTCTACAAGAGACCCAGTACTTC; CDR3: CASSPLLQETQYF
J: TRBJ2-5; D: -; V: TRBV2; size: -; DNA: TGTGCCAGCAGTGGGGTGAACAGGGCGATAGGAGAGACCCAGTACTTC; CDR3: CASSGVNRAIGETQYF
J: TRBJ2-5; D: TRBD2; V: TRBV2; size: -; DNA: TGTGCCAGCACCGAGGAAGCGGGAGCATCGGAGACCCAGTACTTC; CDR3: CASTEEAGASETQYF
J: TRBJ1-2; D: TRBD1; V: TRBV25-1; size: -; DNA: TGTGCCAGCAGCGTTGGGGGAGGTCCGGACAGGGCCTATGGCTACACCTTC; CDR3: CASSVGGGPDRAYGYTF
J: TRBJ2-7; D: TRBD1; V: TRBV29-1; size: -; DNA: TGCAGCGTGCCCGGGACAGGGGACGAGCAGTACTTC; CDR3: CSVPGTGDEQYF
J: TRBJ2-2; D: -; V: TRBV5-1; size: -; DNA: TGCGCCAGCAGCTTGGGAAGCAGCTCGAACACCGGGGAGCTGTTTTTT; CDR3: CASSLGSSSNTGELFF
J: TRBJ1-5; D: -; V: TRBV2; size: many; DNA: TGTGCCAGCAGTGAACCCAACAATCAGCCCCAGCATTTT; CDR3: CASSEPNNQPQHF
J: TRBJ1-4; D: -; V: TRBV25-1; size: many; DNA: TGTGCCAGCAGACAGGCGGCCGGTAATGAAAAACTGTTTTTT; CDR3: CASRQAAGNEKLFF
J: TRBJ1-1; D: -; V: TRBV19; size: many; DNA: TGTGCCAGTAGGGCGGTAATGAACACTGAAGCTTTCTTT; CDR3: CASRAVMNTEAFF
J: TRBJ2-7; D: -; V: TRBV20-1; size: -; DNA: TGCAGTGCTACAGACAGGACAACCTACGAGCAGTACTTC; CDR3: CSATDRTTYEQYF
J: TRBJ2-7; D: TRBD2; V: TRBV11-2; size: -; DNA: TGTGCCAGCAGCCAAGAGGGCGGGACTACCTACTCCTACGAGCAGTACTTC; CDR3: CASSQEGGTTYSYEQYF
J: TRBJ2-7; D: TRBD1; V: TRBV11-3; size: -; DNA: TGTGCCAGCAGCCCTAATCCCGGGACAGACTACGAGCAGTACTTC; CDR3: CASSPNPGTDYEQYF
J: TRBJ2-5; D: TRBD1; V: TRBV5-1; size: -; DNA: TGCGCCAGCAGCGTGATAGGGGGCGCGGAGACCCAGTACTTC; CDR3: CASSVIGGAETQYF
J: TRBJ2-6; D: -; V: TRBV7-7; size: -; DNA: TGTGCCAGCAGCTTAAGACAGTTGTCGATCAGCTCTGGGGCCAACGTCCTGACTTTC; CDR3: CASSLRQLSISSGANVLTF
J: TRBJ1-2; D: -; V: TRBV25-1; size: many; DNA: TGTGCCAGCAGTGAATTTCAAAACGGCTATGGCTACACCTTC; CDR3: CASSEFQNGYGYTF
J: TRBJ2-7; D: TRBD2; V: TRBV7-8; size: -; DNA: TGCGCCAGCAGCCTACTGGGCCAGGGAGGGCCGGACGAGCAGTACTTC; CDR3: CASSLLGQGGPDEQYF
J: TRBJ2-7; D: -; V: TRBV13; size: many; DNA: TGTGCCAGCAGCTTAGGACGCGGGACGAGCTCCTACGAGCAGTACTTC; CDR3: CASSLGRGTSSYEQYF
J: TRBJ2-7; D: -; V: TRBV15; size: -; DNA: TGTGCCACCAGCTTTTACCTAGTGGGGGGAGCCAGTTACGAGCAGTACTTC; CDR3: CATSFYLVGGASYEQYF
J: TRBJ1-2; D: TRBD1; V: TRBV19; size: few; DNA: TGTGCCAGTAGTATAGTGTCAGGGGGAGACTATGGCTACACCTTC; CDR3: CASSIVSGGDYGYTF